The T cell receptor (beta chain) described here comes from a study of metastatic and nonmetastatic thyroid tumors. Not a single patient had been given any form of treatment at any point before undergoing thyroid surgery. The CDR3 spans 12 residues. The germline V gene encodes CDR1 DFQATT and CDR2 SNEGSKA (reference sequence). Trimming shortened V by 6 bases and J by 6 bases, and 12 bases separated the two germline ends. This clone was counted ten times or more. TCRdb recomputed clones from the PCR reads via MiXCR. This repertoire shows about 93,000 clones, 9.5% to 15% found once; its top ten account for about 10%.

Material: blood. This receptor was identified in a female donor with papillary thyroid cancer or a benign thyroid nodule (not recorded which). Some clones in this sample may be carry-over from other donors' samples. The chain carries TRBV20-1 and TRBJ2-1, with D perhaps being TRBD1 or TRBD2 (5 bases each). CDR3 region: CSATGPLNEQFF. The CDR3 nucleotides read TGCAGTGCCACGGGGCCGCTCAATGAGCAGTTCTTC.